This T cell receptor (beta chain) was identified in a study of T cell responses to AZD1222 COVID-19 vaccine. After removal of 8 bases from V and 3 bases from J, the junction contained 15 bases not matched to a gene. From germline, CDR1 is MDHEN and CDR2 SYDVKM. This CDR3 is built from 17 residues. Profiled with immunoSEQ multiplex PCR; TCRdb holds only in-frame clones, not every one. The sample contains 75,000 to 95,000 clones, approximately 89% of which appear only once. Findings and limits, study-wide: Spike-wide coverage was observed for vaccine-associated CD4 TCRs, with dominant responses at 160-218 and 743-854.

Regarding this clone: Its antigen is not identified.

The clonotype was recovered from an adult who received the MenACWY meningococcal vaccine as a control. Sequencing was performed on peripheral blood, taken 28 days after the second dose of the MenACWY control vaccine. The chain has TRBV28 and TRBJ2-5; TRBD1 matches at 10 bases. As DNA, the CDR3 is TGTGCCAGCCAAATTGTGGGAGCCGGGACAGGGGAAGAGACCCAGTACTTC. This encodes CASQIVGAGTGEETQYF.